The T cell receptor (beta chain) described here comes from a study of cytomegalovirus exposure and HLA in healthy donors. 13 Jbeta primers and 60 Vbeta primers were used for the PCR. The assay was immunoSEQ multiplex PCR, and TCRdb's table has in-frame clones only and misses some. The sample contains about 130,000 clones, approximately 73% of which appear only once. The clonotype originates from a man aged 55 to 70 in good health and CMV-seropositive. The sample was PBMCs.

CDR3 in DNA: TGTGCCAGCAGTTTTTCCGGGGTCATAAACAATCAGCCCCAGCATTTT. Its translation: CASSFSGVINNQPQHF. The chain has TRBV28 and TRBJ1-5; D not certain. V lost 3 bases, J lost 3 bases, and 15 bases lay in between. This CDR3 has 16 amino acids. CDR1 is MDHEN and CDR2 is SYDVKM in the germline V gene.